These T cell receptor beta chains were read from a single sample in a study of long-term antiretroviral therapy in people with HIV. Repertoires were generated with immunoSEQ multiplex PCR, while TCRdb's copy carries only in-frame clones and drops some. The table has about 37,000 clones, about four fifths seen once. Sequenced here: unsorted PBMCs, sampled 1 year after starting antiretroviral therapy. The source of these receptors is a man aged 18 to 30 with HIV. CDR3s include the opening cysteine and the closing phenylalanine or tryptophan. A D gene is named only where the DNA matches it firmly. Rows give clone size only sometimes, using once, few, many, or a class for an expanded clone.

v_gene	j_gene	abundance	d_gene	CDR3nt	CDR3aa
TRBV19	TRBJ1-2	NA	TRBD1	TGTGCCAGTAGTGCCACCCCGGGACAGGGGGCGTTCGGGTATGGCTACACCTTC	CASSATPGQGAFGYGYTF
TRBV4-3	TRBJ2-7	NA	NA	TGCGCCAGCAGCCAAGATGGCGAGACAGGAAGCTCCTACGAGCAGTACTTC	CASSQDGETGSSYEQYF
TRBV5-6	TRBJ2-7	NA	NA	TGTGCCAGCAGATACTCTGGTAGCGAGCAGTACTTC	CASRYSGSEQYF
TRBV19	TRBJ2-1	once	NA	TGTGCCAGTGAAGGGGGGTACAATGAGCAGTTCTTC	CASEGGYNEQFF
TRBV28	TRBJ2-3	NA	NA	TGTGCCAGCAGTTTTCCCTCCACAGCGGTGGGCACAGATACGCAGTATTTT	CASSFPSTAVGTDTQYF
TRBV6-5	TRBJ1-5	NA	TRBD1	TGTGCCAGCAGGGGGACAGAGAGCAATCAGCCCCAGCATTTT	CASRGTESNQPQHF
TRBV15	TRBJ1-5	NA	NA	TGTGCCACCAGCAGGCCCCGGGACGGATATTATCAGCCCCAGCATTTT	CATSRPRDGYYQPQHF
TRBV21-1	TRBJ2-7	NA	NA	TGTGCCAGCCAGCGGGACAGGCAATTCCGATCGGCCGAGCAGTACTTC	CASQRDRQFRSAEQYF
TRBV7-7	TRBJ1-1	once	NA	TGTGCCAGCAGCTTAGCGGAGGGTACTGAAGCTTTCTTT	CASSLAEGTEAFF
TRBV9	TRBJ2-1	NA	NA	TGTGCCAGCAGCGCGGGGACCTCCCTCGGTGAGCAGTTCTTC	CASSAGTSLGEQFF
TRBV6-6	TRBJ1-2	NA	NA	TGTGCCAGCACCGGGGGGGACTATGGCTACACCTTC	CASTGGDYGYTF
TRBV19	TRBJ2-7	NA	NA	TGTGCCAGTAGTATAGTATGGGCGGCGAGCTCCTACGAGCAGTACTTC	CASSIVWAASSYEQYF
TRBV7-8	TRBJ2-2	NA	NA	TGTGCCAGCAGCGGGGAAATCACCGGGGAGCTGTTTTTT	CASSGEITGELFF
TRBV6-5	TRBJ1-1	NA	NA	TGTGCCAGCAGTCCCCAGGGGTACACTGAAGCTTTCTTT	CASSPQGYTEAFF
TRBV6-5	TRBJ2-1	NA	TRBD1	TGTGCCAGCCGGGACAGGGCCTACAATGAGCAGTTCTTC	CASRDRAYNEQFF
TRBV12-5	TRBJ2-2	NA	TRBD1	TGTGCTAGTGGTCAGGGGGACACCGGGGAGCTGTTTTTT	CASGQGDTGELFF
TRBV29-1	TRBJ2-7	NA	TRBD1	TGCAGCGTTGCCCCGACAGGGACAACCTACGAGCAGTACTTC	CSVAPTGTTYEQYF
TRBV19	TRBJ2-7	NA	NA	TGTGCCAGTATGAGCCGGGGCGAGCAGTACTTC	CASMSRGEQYF
TRBV27	TRBJ1-1	NA	NA	TGTGCCAGCAGCTTACAGGGGAACACTGAAGCTTTCTTT	CASSLQGNTEAFF
TRBV5-1	TRBJ2-5	once	TRBD1	TGCGCCAGCAGCTTGGCAGGGGGAGAGACCCAGTACTTC	CASSLAGGETQYF
TRBV9	TRBJ2-1	once	NA	TGTGCCAGCAGCGTAGTTAACAATGAGCAGTTCTTC	CASSVVNNEQFF
TRBV5-1	TRBJ2-1	NA	TRBD2	TGCGCCAGCGCTAATTTCGGGGGGAATGAGCAGTTCTTC	CASANFGGNEQFF
TRBV19	TRBJ2-7	NA	TRBD1	TGTGCCAGTAGTATGGGACAGGGGGTCTCCTACGAGCAGTACTTC	CASSMGQGVSYEQYF
TRBV19	TRBJ1-1	NA	NA	TGTGCCAGTTCAGAAGGGGGGCTTGGCACTGAAGCTTTCTTT	CASSEGGLGTEAFF
TRBV11-2	TRBJ2-7	NA	NA	TGTGCCAGCAGCTTAGGGACGCGCTCCTACGAGCAGTACTTC	CASSLGTRSYEQYF
TRBV19	TRBJ1-1	once	NA	TGTGCCAGTAGTATTGAGGCCGGGGGGCGCGACACTGAAGCTTTCTTT	CASSIEAGGRDTEAFF
TRBV14	TRBJ2-1	NA	NA	TGTGCCAGCACCCAACCCGGGACCGCAATTAACAATGAGCAGTTCTTC	CASTQPGTAINNEQFF
TRBV19	TRBJ2-7	NA	NA	TGTGCCAGTAGTCCGACCGGGACCTACGAGCAGTACTTC	CASSPTGTYEQYF
TRBV6-5	TRBJ2-3	NA	NA	TGTGCCAGCAGCTTACAGAGCACAGATACGCAGTATTTT	CASSLQSTDTQYF
TRBV7-9	TRBJ1-1	NA	NA	TGTGCCAGCAGATTAGGACAGAACGATGGCACTGAAGCTTTCTTT	CASRLGQNDGTEAFF
TRBV7-8	TRBJ1-3	NA	NA	TGTGCCAGCAGCTCAGATGGGACTGCCACGAGTGGAAACACCATATATTTT	CASSSDGTATSGNTIYF
TRBV7-3	TRBJ2-1	NA	TRBD2	TGTGCCAGCAGCATGACTAGCGGGAGCGGGAATGAGCAGTTCTTC	CASSMTSGSGNEQFF
TRBV4-1	TRBJ1-1	NA	NA	TGCGCCAGCAAAAACACTGGGATCACTGAAGCTTTCTTT	CASKNTGITEAFF
TRBV9	TRBJ2-7	NA	NA	TGTGCCAGCAGCCATTCCCCGGGACGCAGCTCCTACGAGCAGTACTTC	CASSHSPGRSSYEQYF
TRBV18	TRBJ2-2	NA	NA	TGTGCCAGCTCACCCGGTTTCTGGGGGAACACCGGGGAGCTGTTTTTT	CASSPGFWGNTGELFF
TRBV5-1	TRBJ2-2	NA	NA	TGCGCCAGCAGCCCCCCCGGGACGCTTCCCACCGGGGAGCTGTTTTTT	CASSPPGTLPTGELFF
TRBV7-2	TRBJ1-1	NA	NA	TGTGCCAGCAGCCTACTCCAAGGGAACACTGAAGCTTTCTTT	CASSLLQGNTEAFF
TRBV7-8	TRBJ2-5	NA	TRBD2	TGTGCCAGCAGCTTAGGGCTTAGTGTTCTAGCGGGGAGCCACCGAGAGACCCAGTACTTC	CASSLGLSVLAGSHRETQYF
TRBV7-2	TRBJ1-3	NA	NA	TGTGCCAGCAGCTTAGGTGGGCAGGGGATTTCTGGAAACACCATATATTTT	CASSLGGQGISGNTIYF
TRBV12-5	TRBJ1-1	NA	NA	TGTGCTAGTGGTTTCCTCCGGGGAATGAACACTGAAGCTTTCTTT	CASGFLRGMNTEAFF
TRBV6-6	TRBJ2-1	NA	NA	TGTGCCAGCGGGACCACGATCAATGAGCAGTTCTTC	CASGTTINEQFF
TRBV5-1	TRBJ2-5	NA	NA	TGCGCCAGCAGCTTCCAAGAGACCCAGTACTTC	CASSFQETQYF
TRBV5-1	TRBJ2-7	NA	NA	TGCGCCAGCAGCTTGAATTCCGGAAGTTCCTACGAGCAGTACTTC	CASSLNSGSSYEQYF
TRBV4-3	TRBJ1-4	NA	NA	TGCGCCAGCAGCCAAGGCGTCAGCTTGAATGAAAAACTGTTTTTT	CASSQGVSLNEKLFF
TRBV6-4	TRBJ2-1	NA	TRBD2	TGTGCCAGCAGTGTTTTCGGGACTAGCGGCTACAATGAGCAGTTCTTC	CASSVFGTSGYNEQFF
TRBV5-5	TRBJ1-1	NA	NA	TGTGCCAGCAGCTTCCTCCCCACTGAAGCTTTCTTT	CASSFLPTEAFF
TRBV27	TRBJ2-1	NA	TRBD1	TGTGCCAGCAGTTCACACAGGGGGACGAGCTCCTACAATGAGCAGTTCTTC	CASSSHRGTSSYNEQFF
TRBV11-2	TRBJ2-7	NA	NA	TGTGCCAGCAGCTTAGTGGGGGCTTACGAGCAGTACTTC	CASSLVGAYEQYF
TRBV4-3	TRBJ2-2	NA	NA	TGCGCCAGCAGCCAAGATCAGCTATTAAACACCGGGGAGCTGTTTTTT	CASSQDQLLNTGELFF
TRBV6-1	TRBJ2-7	NA	NA	TGTGCCAGCAGACGAACTGAAGTGAGCTCCTACGAGCAGTACTTC	CASRRTEVSSYEQYF
TRBV5-6	TRBJ1-2	NA	NA	TGTGCCAGCAGCTTGGTGGACAAGTACTATGGCTACACCTTC	CASSLVDKYYGYTF
TRBV5-5	TRBJ2-2	NA	TRBD2	TGTGCCAGCAGCTTTATTGCGGGGGGAAGCGGGGAGCTGTTTTTT	CASSFIAGGSGELFF
TRBV27	TRBJ1-5	NA	TRBD1	TGTGCCAGCAGGGCCGGACAGGGGAGCAATCAGCCCCAGCATTTT	CASRAGQGSNQPQHF
TRBV5-1	TRBJ2-3	NA	NA	TGCGCCAGCAGCTCGACCGGGAGTAAGGTCGATACGCAGTATTTT	CASSSTGSKVDTQYF
TRBV7-2	TRBJ1-3	NA	NA	TGTGCCAGCAGATTCACAGGGCCCTCTGGAAACACCATATATTTT	CASRFTGPSGNTIYF
TRBV6-5	TRBJ2-7	NA	NA	TGTGCCAGCAGTTATAAGGACAAGCAGTACTTC	CASSYKDKQYF
TRBV7-9	TRBJ1-1	NA	NA	TGTGCCAGCAGCTTACCAGGTGACCCAGCTTTCTTT	CASSLPGDPAFF
TRBV7-6	TRBJ1-3	NA	NA	TGTGCCAGCAGCTCGAAAACAGGAGCCCGAGCTGGAAACACCATATATTTT	CASSSKTGARAGNTIYF
TRBV7-2	TRBJ2-1	NA	NA	TGTGCCAGCAGCTCACTAGGCAATGAGCAGTTCTTC	CASSSLGNEQFF